The rows below give T cell receptor beta chains drawn from one sample of a study of siplizumab effects on memory and regulatory T cells. The protocol was immunoSEQ multiplex PCR, while the TCRdb copy is restricted to in-frame clones and leaves out a portion. The profile shows 75,000 to 95,000 clones, 80% to 90% of them singletons. The sequencing input was CD4+ T cells sorted from blood. Receptor source: a human donor in good health. Each CDR3 is given with its conserved first and last residue. D genes are given only for firm matches. Not every row has a clone size; where given, it reads once, few, many or a size class.

14	TRBJ2-7	TRBV30	-	-	CAWTSDLRSYEQYF	TGTGCCTGGACTTCGGACCTCCGGAGTTACGAGCAGTACTTC
16	TRBJ2-1	TRBV7-2	-	TRBD2	CASSPTLAGGPGEQFF	TGTGCCAGCAGCCCTACTCTAGCGGGAGGGCCAGGTGAGCAGTTCTTC
13	TRBJ2-1	TRBV11-3	-	TRBD1	CASSSRTGNEQFF	TGTGCCAGCAGCTCACGGACAGGGAATGAGCAGTTCTTC
16	TRBJ2-3	TRBV30	-	TRBD2	CAWSAKAGVGTDTQYF	TGTGCCTGGAGTGCAAAAGCGGGAGTGGGCACAGATACGCAGTATTTT
11	TRBJ2-5	TRBV2	few	-	CASSFVETQYF	TGTGCCAGCAGTTTTGTAGAGACCCAGTACTTC
17	TRBJ2-3	TRBV5-1	-	TRBD2	CASSQTSGVIHTDTQYF	TGCGCCAGCAGCCAGACTAGCGGGGTAATTCACACAGATACGCAGTATTTT
16	TRBJ2-1	TRBV19	-	TRBD2	CASAQGLAGGWREQFF	TGTGCCAGCGCCCAGGGGCTAGCGGGAGGGTGGCGTGAGCAGTTCTTC
15	TRBJ1-1	TRBV6-5	-	-	CASSYGESMNTEAFF	TGTGCCAGCAGTTACGGTGAGAGCATGAACACTGAAGCTTTCTTT
14	TRBJ1-1	TRBV7-9	-	-	CASSSTPVGREAFF	TGTGCCAGCAGCTCCACCCCAGTGGGGCGTGAAGCTTTCTTT
13	TRBJ1-2	TRBV10-3	-	-	CAISEGATYGYTF	TGTGCCATCAGTGAGGGGGCGACCTATGGCTACACCTTC
18	TRBJ1-4	TRBV4-1	-	-	CASSQEGAFWGTNEKLFF	TGCGCCAGCAGCCAAGAGGGGGCGTTTTGGGGAACTAATGAAAAACTGTTTTTT
15	TRBJ2-3	TRBV23-1	-	TRBD2	CASSREGRSTDTQYF	TGCGCCAGCAGTCGGGAGGGAAGAAGCACAGATACGCAGTATTTT
16	TRBJ1-4	TRBV15	-	-	CATSRAGNPTGEKLFF	TGTGCCACCAGCAGAGCGGGGAATCCGACAGGAGAAAAACTGTTTTTT
14	TRBJ1-5	TRBV27	-	-	CASSGGRDNQPQHF	TGTGCCAGCTCGGGGGGACGGGACAATCAGCCCCAGCATTTT
11	TRBJ2-5	TRBV20-1	-	-	CSARQRETQYF	TGCAGTGCTAGACAGAGGGAGACCCAGTACTTC
10	TRBJ1-2	TRBV7-9	-	-	CASSLRGYTF	TGTGCCAGCAGCTTACGAGGCTACACCTTC
14	TRBJ2-7	TRBV6-5	-	TRBD1	CASSYSTGTYEQYF	TGTGCCAGCAGTTACTCGACAGGGACCTACGAGCAGTACTTC
14	TRBJ1-5	TRBV7-2	-	-	CASSLAGEGQPQHF	TGTGCCAGCAGCTTAGCAGGGGAGGGTCAGCCCCAGCATTTT
11	TRBJ1-2	TRBV2	-	-	CASRTNYGYTF	TGTGCCAGCCGCACTAACTATGGCTACACCTTC
13	TRBJ1-4	TRBV10-3	-	TRBD1	CAISAQGVEKLFF	TGTGCCATCAGTGCGCAGGGGGTTGAAAAACTGTTTTTT
15	TRBJ2-3	TRBV6-1	-	TRBD2	CASRQTSGRTDTQYF	TGTGCCAGCAGGCAGACTAGCGGGAGGACAGATACGCAGTATTTT
14	TRBJ1-1	TRBV14	-	-	CASSPLLQNTEAFF	TGTGCCAGCAGCCCCCTACTTCAGAACACTGAAGCTTTCTTT
16	TRBJ2-3	TRBV7-2	-	-	CASSLVGLAGTDTQYF	TGTGCCAGCAGCTTAGTGGGTCTAGCTGGCACAGATACGCAGTATTTT